This entry features one T cell receptor (beta chain) sequence. Its recognized antigen is unknown. Base qualities were left out, and no much larger clone turns up one base away. The CDR3 has 16 amino acids, counting the end cysteine and phenylalanine. Just the 48-base CDR3 DNA is kept, in frame starting at base 1. The germline V gene (reference sequence) supplies CDR1 SEHNR and CDR2 FQNEAQ. V loses 0 bases of germline sequence and J loses 4 bases, and the interval between the two ends is 15 bases. The sample originates from a study of PD-1 blockade in classical Hodgkin lymphoma (dated by TCRdb to the early 2020s). About the full investigation: Nivolumab dosing was 3 mg/kg intravenously every 2 weeks, continuing until either disease progression or unacceptable toxicity. The study used CyTOF and TCR beta sequencing to define a peripheral blood immune signature of response to PD-1 blockade in classical Hodgkin lymphoma.

What the research found in general, with its limitations: Patients starting nivolumab less than 1 year after ASCT had lower diversity and were excluded from later analyses to avoid confounding by immune reconstitution. Baseline TCR diversity was reported as lower in newly diagnosed patients than in healthy donors, and lower still in relapsed/refractory patients. The study was limited to a single clinical trial cohort, and causes of repertoire differences, possibly disease activity or prior therapy, remained undefined. Among trial patients, those achieving complete response had baseline diversity similar to that of newly diagnosed patients, while diversity was significantly lower in partial responders and progressors. By C4D1, a significant rise was seen in CD4+ TCR diversity but not in CD8+ TCR diversity (p=0.0027 vs p=0.16), and the rise was most apparent among complete responders (p=0.02).

The Qiagen DNeasy kit was used to extract genomic DNA both from unsorted PBMCs and from the negatively selected CD4+ and CD8+ fractions. Using primers that anneal to V and J segments, immunoSEQ multiplex PCR amplified the TCR beta CDR3 regions. A synthetic immune receptor repertoire was used to minimize amplification bias, and remaining bias was computationally removed after sequencing. The paper's processing steps were these. Custom Python scripts were used to quantify repertoire diversity as the Shannon entropy index. Unsorted, CD4+ and CD8+ repertoires were examined separately, except in combined analyses, for which CD4+ and CD8+ sequences were merged in silico. A clone was considered expanded if an increase in frequency of at least 2-fold after treatment relative to C1D1 was found, and a pseudocount of 0.5 was applied to clones undetected at baseline. Clones with 0 or 1 copy at C1D1 were classified as singleton clones, and clones with 2 or more copies were classified as non-singleton clones. Clones expanded in unsorted samples were labelled as CD4+, CD8+ or unknown by matching protein sequences in sorted samples from the same patient. Wilcoxon tests on paired samples were used to test diversity changes from C1D1 to C4D1. TCRdb re-hosts the immuneACCESS table, in-frame sequences only. Its copies lack some clones; in the studies checked, an unresolved V gene accounts for under half of them, and the cause for the rest is not known. That table is the source of V, J and clone size, and D and trimming were worked out from the DNA. This sample holds over 75,000 clones; just over 90% were observed only once. In total, the top ten clones hold 2.9% of the sample.

The time point label for this specimen denotes: cycle 4 day 1 (C4D1), after about 6 weeks of nivolumab. Every trial patient had relapsed following autologous stem cell transplantation, and prior brentuximab vedotin exposure was what differed among cohorts A, B and C. The trial cohort comprised some 60 patients with relapsed/refractory classical Hodgkin lymphoma whose best overall responses were complete response, partial response or progressive disease. Trial patients were treated with single-agent nivolumab in the multi-cohort phase II CheckMate 205 trial. An independent review committee assessed best overall response by applying the 2007 International Working Group response criteria. Trial PBMCs were obtained immediately prior to nivolumab initiation (C1D1) and on therapy at cycle 2 day 1 and cycle 4 day 1. After peripheral blood was drawn into 8 mL Vacutainer Cell Preparation Tubes, PBMCs were isolated by centrifugation and then cryopreserved.

The clonotype originates from a human donor with classical Hodgkin lymphoma. Rearrangement joined TRBV7-9 to TRBJ2-5, and TRBD2 may be the D gene, going by 6 matching bases. The sequenced sample was peripheral blood mononuclear cells (PBMCs), obtained before the fourth cycle of nivolumab. The DNA sequence is given as TGTGCCAGCAGCTTAGCCCGCGGGATGGCTCCAGAGACCCAGTACTTC. This translates into CASSLARGMAPETQYF.